The 11 T cell receptor beta chains below all came from one sample that was sequenced in a study of blood T cells in healthy people across ages. The second PCR ran about 7 to 12 cycles with a sample-barcoded 5' primer and J-beta primers. One entry per CDR3 protein results from TCRdb running MiXCR on the 5' RACE reads. The table has roughly 1,500,000 distinct CDR3 sequences, about 35% seen once. Specimen: blood. The receptors shown here come from a woman aged 25 to 39 in good health.

The CDR3 DNA sequence: TGTGCCAGCAGCATCGAAACAGGGGGCCCCTACGAGCAGTACTTC. Protein product: CASSIETGGPYEQYF. The J gene is TRBJ2-7, the V gene TRBV5-5, with 9 bases lining up with TRBD1. Looked up from germline, CDR1 is SGHKS and CDR2 is YYEKEE (reference sequence). J gave up 2 bases and V 4 bases, and 7 bases lay outside the gene matches. The CDR3 sequence is 15 residues long.

For the CDR3, the DNA is TGCAGTGCTAGTACGACTCCACGGGACAGCCATAGGTGGGACGAGCAGTACTTC. It translates to CSASTTPRDSHRWDEQYF. This rearrangement joins TRBV20-1 to TRBJ2-4, with TRBD1 identical over 7 bases. The J call may not be correct, given that the DNA end is closer to TRBJ2-7. CDR3 length: 18 amino acids. Germline lookup yields CDR1 DFQATT and CDR2 SNEGSKA (reference sequence).

The chain joins TRBV20-1 to TRBJ2-3; 7 bases map to TRBD2. J was trimmed by 4 bases and V by 8 bases; bases with no gene match: 12. CDR3 length equals 14 residues. CDR1 and CDR2 (germline): DFQATT, SNEGSKA (reference sequence). The CDR3 bases are TGCAGTCAAAAAACAGGAACTAGCGCAGATACGCAGTATTTT. Translation: CSQKTGTSADTQYF.

This sequence joins TRBV28 and TRBJ2-7; D is ambiguous. The CDR3 is made up of 14 amino acids. Per germline, CDR1 MDHEN and CDR2 SYDVKM. Trimming removed 7 bases at V and 0 bases at J, with 13 bases between. DNA for the CDR3: TGTGCCAGCACCAGGACGGAGACCTCCTACGAGCAGTACTTC. Protein: CASTRTETSYEQYF.

This chain links TRBV7-2 with TRBJ2-7; D tentatively fits TRBD1 or TRBD2 (6 bases each). V was pared by 1 base and J by 3 bases, with 13 bases between. Germline V gene lookup returns CDR1 SGHTA and CDR2 FQGNSA. CDR3 size: 15 residues. In nucleotides, the CDR3 is TGTGCCAGCAGCTTAGATTCGGGGGCAAACTACGAGCAGTACTTC. This translates into CASSLDSGANYEQYF.

For this clonotype: One end of the junction varies from germline; a read error may be responsible. V is TRBV20-1 and J is TRBJ2-2, with 7 bases lining up with TRBD1. Germline assignment: CDR1 DFQATT and CDR2 SNEGSKA (reference sequence). The length of the CDR3 is 17 residues. For the CDR3, the DNA is TGCAGTGCTAGAGATTGGAGACTGACAGGGAACACCGGGGAGTTGTTTTTT. Protein sequence: CSARDWRLTGNTGELFF.

The CDR3 reads CSVEGGGIVLETQYF. As DNA, the CDR3 is TGCAGCGTTGAAGGAGGGGGCATCGTCTTGGAGACCCAGTACTTC. The rearrangement links TRBV29-1 to TRBJ2-5, with TRBD1 identical over 7 bases. Trimming cost V 1 base and J 5 bases; bases outside gene matches: 10. CDR3 size: 15 residues. Germline loops: CDR1 SQVTM, CDR2 ANQGSEA.

This clonotype was detected only a few times. The V call is TRBV4-2, the J call TRBJ2-1; 8 nucleotides agree with TRBD2. The junction had 7 bases not matched to a gene; V was cut back by 2 bases and J by 7 bases. The CDR3 sequence is 15 residues long. Germline CDR1 is LGHNA and CDR2 is YNFKEQ. The CDR3 loop reads CASSQMEREWNEQFF. The DNA for the CDR3 is TGTGCCAGCAGCCAAATGGAGCGGGAGTGGAATGAGCAGTTCTTC.

This clonotype was counted a few times. A single base separates this from a much larger clone, so it may be a read error. The gene calls are TRBV4-2 and TRBJ2-1, with D possibly being TRBD2 (6 bases). Germline CDR1 and CDR2: LGHNA and YNFKEQ. The CDR3 extends over 15 amino acids. CDR3 region: CASRAGRSSHNEQFF. The DNA for the CDR3 is TGTGCCAGTCGAGCGGGCCGGAGCTCCCACAATGAGCAGTTCTTC.

The rearrangement joins TRBV5-1 to TRBJ2-3; D is uncertain. With 2 bases removed from V and 8 bases from J, the gap between germline ends came to 21 bases. The CDR3 runs 16 residues. The V gene's germline CDR1 is SGHRS and CDR2 YFSETQ. CDR3 region: CASSLSTHPNFGTQYF. CDR3 DNA sequence: TGCGCCAGCAGCTTATCCACCCACCCCAATTTCGGTACGCAGTATTTT.

This clonotype was found a few times. This rearrangement joins TRBV5-5 to TRBJ2-3, with D maybe TRBD1 (6 bases). CDR1 is SGHKS and CDR2 is YYEKEE in the germline V gene (reference sequence). V lost 4 bases to trimming and J lost 0 bases, with 15 bases between them. The CDR3 extends over 16 amino acids. In nucleotides, the CDR3 is TGTGCCAGCAGCGTAGGGACACTTCGGAGCACAGATACGCAGTATTTT. Its protein is CASSVGTLRSTDTQYF.